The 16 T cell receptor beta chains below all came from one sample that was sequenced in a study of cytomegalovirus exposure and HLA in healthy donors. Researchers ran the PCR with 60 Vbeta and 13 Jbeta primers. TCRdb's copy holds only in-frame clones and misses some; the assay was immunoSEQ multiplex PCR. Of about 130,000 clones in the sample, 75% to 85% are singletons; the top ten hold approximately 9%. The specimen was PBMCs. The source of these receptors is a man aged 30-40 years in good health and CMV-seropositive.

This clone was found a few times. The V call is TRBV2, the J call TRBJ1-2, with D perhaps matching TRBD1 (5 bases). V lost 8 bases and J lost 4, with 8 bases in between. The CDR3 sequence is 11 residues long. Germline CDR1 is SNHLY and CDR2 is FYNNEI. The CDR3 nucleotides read TGTGCCAGCGGACACATCTATGGCTACACCTTC. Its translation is CASGHIYGYTF.

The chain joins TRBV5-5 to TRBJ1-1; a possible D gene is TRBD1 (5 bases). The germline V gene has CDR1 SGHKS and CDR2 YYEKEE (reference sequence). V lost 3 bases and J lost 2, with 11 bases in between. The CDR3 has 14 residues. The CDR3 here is CASSSGWSNTEAFF. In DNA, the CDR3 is TGTGCCAGCAGCTCAGGGTGGTCAAACACTGAAGCTTTCTTT.

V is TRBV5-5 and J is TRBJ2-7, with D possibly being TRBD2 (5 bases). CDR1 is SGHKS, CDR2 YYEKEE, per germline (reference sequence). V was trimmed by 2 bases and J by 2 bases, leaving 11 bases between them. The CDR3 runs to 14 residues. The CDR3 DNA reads TGTGCCAGCAGCTTCGGGGTACGCACCTACGAGCAGTACTTC. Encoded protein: CASSFGVRTYEQYF.

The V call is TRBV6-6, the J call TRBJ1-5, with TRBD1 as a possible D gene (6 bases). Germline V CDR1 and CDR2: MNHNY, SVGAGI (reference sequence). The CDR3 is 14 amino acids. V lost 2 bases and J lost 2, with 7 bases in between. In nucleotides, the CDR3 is TGTGCCAGCAGTTACCCAGGGGGCAATCAGCCCCAGCATTTT. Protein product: CASSYPGGNQPQHF.

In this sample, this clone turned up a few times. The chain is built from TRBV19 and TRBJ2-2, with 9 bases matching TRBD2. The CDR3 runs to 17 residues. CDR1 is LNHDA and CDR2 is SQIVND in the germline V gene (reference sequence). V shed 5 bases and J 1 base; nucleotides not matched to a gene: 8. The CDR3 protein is CASSAIAGAVNTGELFF. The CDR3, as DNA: TGTGCCAGTAGTGCTATAGCGGGGGCCGTGAACACCGGGGAGCTGTTTTTT.

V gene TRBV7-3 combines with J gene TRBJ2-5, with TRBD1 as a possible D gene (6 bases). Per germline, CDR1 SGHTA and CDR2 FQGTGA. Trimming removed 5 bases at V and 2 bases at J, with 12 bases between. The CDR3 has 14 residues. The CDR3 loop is CASSPGQLQETQYF. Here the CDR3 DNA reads TGTGCCAGCAGCCCTGGACAGCTTCAAGAGACCCAGTACTTC.

The CDR3 spells CASTEIRTDNTEAFF. CDR3 DNA sequence: TGTGCCAGCACCGAAATTAGAACAGATAACACTGAAGCTTTCTTT. This chain connects TRBV21-1 to TRBJ1-1; the D call of TRBD1 is as the table states it, not checked on the DNA. TRBV21-1 constitutes a pseudogene. The CDR3 spans 15 residues.

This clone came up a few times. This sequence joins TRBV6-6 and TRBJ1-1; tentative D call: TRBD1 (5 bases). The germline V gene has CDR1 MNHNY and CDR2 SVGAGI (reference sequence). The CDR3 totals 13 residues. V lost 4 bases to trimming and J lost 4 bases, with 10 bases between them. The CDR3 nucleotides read TGTGCCAGCAGTTCCCCAGGGTTCACTGAAGCTTTCTTT. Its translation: CASSSPGFTEAFF.

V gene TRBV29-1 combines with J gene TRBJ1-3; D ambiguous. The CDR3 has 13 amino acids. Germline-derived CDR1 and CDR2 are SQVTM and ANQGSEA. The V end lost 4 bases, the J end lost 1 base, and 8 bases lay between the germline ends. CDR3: CSVGEGSGNTIYF. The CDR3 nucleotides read TGCAGCGTTGGGGAGGGATCTGGAAACACCATATATTTT.

CDR3 sequence (DNA): TGTGCCAGCAGCTTGGTGCCGGATGAGCAGTTCTTC. It translates to CASSLVPDEQFF. The rearrangement joins TRBV5-6 to TRBJ2-1, with D unresolved. The CDR3 runs to 12 residues. Trimming stripped 0 bases from V and 8 bases from J, with 6 bases between. Germline V CDR1 and CDR2: SGHDT, YYEEEE.

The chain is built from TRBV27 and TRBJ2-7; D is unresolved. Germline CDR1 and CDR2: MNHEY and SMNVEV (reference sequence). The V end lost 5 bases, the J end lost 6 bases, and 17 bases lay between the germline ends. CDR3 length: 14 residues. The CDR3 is CASSQVTPLVEQYF. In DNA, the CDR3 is TGTGCCAGCAGTCAAGTTACGCCTTTAGTCGAGCAGTACTTC.

CDR3 sequence reads: CASSEGQGINEKLFF. For the CDR3, the DNA is TGCGCCAGCAGTGAAGGACAGGGGATTAATGAAAAACTGTTTTTT. The J gene is TRBJ1-4, the V gene TRBV10-1; 9 nucleotides match TRBD1. Looked up from germline, CDR1 is WNHNN and CDR2 is SYGVQD (reference sequence). This CDR3 has 15 amino acids. V gave up 3 bases and J gave up 4 bases; unmatched junction bases: 3.

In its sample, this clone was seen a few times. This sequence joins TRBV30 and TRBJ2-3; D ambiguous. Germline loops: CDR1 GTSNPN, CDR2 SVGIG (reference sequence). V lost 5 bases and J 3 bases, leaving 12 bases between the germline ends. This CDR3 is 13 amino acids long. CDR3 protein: CAWWSDQTDTQYF. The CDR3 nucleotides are TGTGCCTGGTGGTCAGATCAGACAGATACGCAGTATTTT.

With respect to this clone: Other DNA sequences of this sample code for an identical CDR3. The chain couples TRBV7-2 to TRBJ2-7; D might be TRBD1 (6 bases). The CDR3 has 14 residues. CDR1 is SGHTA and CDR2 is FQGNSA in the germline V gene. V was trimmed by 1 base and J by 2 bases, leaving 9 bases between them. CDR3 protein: CASSLEQGTYEQYF. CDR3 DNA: TGTGCCAGCAGCTTAGAACAGGGTACCTACGAGCAGTACTTC. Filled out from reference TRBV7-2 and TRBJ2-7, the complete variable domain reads GAGVSQSPSNKVTEKGKDVELRCDPISGHTALYWYRQSLGQGLEFLIYFQGNSAPDKSGLPSDRFSAERTGGSVSTLTIQRTQQEDSAVYLCASSLEQGTYEQYFGPGTRLTVT.

The CDR3 sequence is CASSVDSGSTYEQYF. The CDR3 DNA reads as TGTGCCAGCAGCGTAGACAGCGGATCTACCTACGAGCAGTACTTC. The rearrangement uses TRBV9 and TRBJ2-5, with D perhaps matching TRBD2 (5 bases). The DNA end favors TRBJ2-7, so the J call may be wrong. The CDR3 has 15 amino acids. Germline V gene lookup returns CDR1 SGDLS and CDR2 YYNGEE.

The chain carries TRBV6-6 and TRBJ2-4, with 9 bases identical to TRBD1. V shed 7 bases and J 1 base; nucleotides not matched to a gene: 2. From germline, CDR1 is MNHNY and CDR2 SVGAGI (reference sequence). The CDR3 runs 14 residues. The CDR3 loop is CASITGGAKNIQYF. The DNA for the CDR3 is TGTGCCAGCATAACAGGGGGCGCCAAAAACATTCAGTACTTC.